The clone carrying this T cell receptor (beta chain) occurred many times. Its specificity is unknown. The data were taken from a study of beta chain features in type 1 diabetes. Reverse transcription of all isolated RNA meant that expressed TCRB transcripts were sequenced. Assay used: immunoSEQ multiplex PCR; TCRdb lists only in-frame clones, some missing. The data contain some 230,000 clones, 9.6% of them singletons. Isolation of CD4+ naive, central memory, regulatory and stem cell-like memory cells was achieved by sorting via CD45RO/CCR7/CD25/CD127/CD95/CD27. Study results and caveats: The study found that naive, central memory and Treg TCRB repertoires appeared more similar in patients than in healthy donors. Shorter TCRB CDR3s, moderately but significantly so, marked every one of the four CD4+ subsets in Type 1 diabetes patients. Type 1 diabetes patients had fewer VDJ junction insertions and more deletions.

Germline loops: CDR1 LNHDA, CDR2 SQIVND (reference sequence). The length of the CDR3 is 13 residues. Trimming stripped 7 bases from V and 4 bases from J, with 10 bases between. Material for sequencing was naive CD4+ T cells from blood. The chain has TRBV19 and TRBJ2-2, with D tentatively TRBD2 (6 bases). This TCR derives from a woman under 30 in good health. The CDR3 DNA reads TGTGCCAGTATGTTGGGGGGCACCGGGGAGCTGTTTTTT. Amino acid sequence: CASMLGGTGELFF.